This T cell receptor beta chain appears in the sequencing data of a study of molecular identifiers for immune sequencing clone quantification. TCRdb processed the PCR reads anew with MiXCR; each CDR3 protein has one entry. The table lists under 600,000 distinct CDR3 sequences, over 20% of them singletons, with around 0.86% in the top ten. Using a CD8+CD4-CCR7+CD45RA+ phenotype, naive CD8 T cells were sorted. This clonotype was observed many times. Germline V gene lookup returns CDR1 SNHLY and CDR2 FYNNEI. This CDR3 comprises 13 residues. Trimming pared 4 bases from V and 3 bases from J, leaving 9 bases between.

Sequencing was carried out using naive CD8+ T cells from blood, with Jurkat cell RNA spiked in. Subset meaning: FACS-sorted CD8+CD4-CCR7+CD45RA+ naive T cells. The TCR comes from a human donor in good health. Some libraries in this study had Jurkat cell RNA spiked in. J is TRBJ1-1 and V is TRBV2; D is undetermined. CDR3 sequence reads: CASSGGTYTEAFF. In DNA, the CDR3 is TGTGCCAGCAGTGGTGGCACCTACACTGAAGCTTTCTTT.